The 24 T cell receptor beta chains below all came from one sample that was sequenced in a study of blood T cells in healthy people across ages. Sample-barcoded 5' priming and a J-beta primer mix drove a second PCR of about 6 to 11 cycles. TCRdb called the 5' RACE reads again in MiXCR, with one record for every CDR3 protein. The sample yields 580,000 or so distinct CDR3 sequences, about 45% seen once. The sample consisted of blood. All receptors come from a man older than 75 in good health.

A remark on this clonotype: This may be a read error: a much more frequent sequence differs by one nucleotide. The rearrangement uses TRBV28 and TRBJ2-5; 9 nucleotides align to TRBD1. The J call is in doubt because the DNA end fits TRBJ2-7 better. This CDR3 spans 14 amino acids. Germline-derived CDR1 and CDR2 are MDHEN and SYDVKM. The CDR3 loop is CASRLGTGRLEQYF. The DNA for the CDR3 is TGTGCCAGCAGATTGGGGACAGGGAGGCTCGAGCAGTACTTC.

To note about this clonotype: One end of the junction does not line up with germline, which may come from a read error. CDR3 sequence: CAGSFFRNSPLHF. The CDR3 DNA reads as TGTGCCGGCAGTTTTTTTCGGAATTCACCCCTCCACTTT. This chain links TRBV28 with TRBJ1-6; D gene uncertain. The germline V gene has CDR1 MDHEN and CDR2 SYDVKM. CDR3 length: 13 residues.

The chain uses TRBV28 and TRBJ2-1; possible D gene TRBD1, 6 bases. Germline loops: CDR1 MDHEN, CDR2 SYDVKM. The CDR3 spans 14 residues. The V gene lost 8 bases and the J gene lost 7 bases, with 18 bases spanning the gap. CDR3 nucleotide sequence: TGTGCCAGCGCCCGGTTAGGGGGAACGAATGAGCAGTTCTTC. It yields the protein CASARLGGTNEQFF.

This clonotype was picked up a small number of times. V gene TRBV10-3 combines with J gene TRBJ2-5; a weak D match, TRBD2 (5 bases). The V end lost 7 bases, the J end lost 3 bases, and 12 bases lay between the germline ends. Germline V CDR1 and CDR2: ENHRY, SYGVKD. The CDR3 sequence is 13 residues long. The CDR3 protein is CAIKNRTEETQYF. CDR3 coding DNA: TGTGCCATCAAGAACCGGACTGAAGAGACCCAGTACTTC.

The rearrangement links TRBV2 to TRBJ2-3; 14 bases align to TRBD2. J gave up 0 bases and V 1 base, and 9 bases lay outside the gene matches. From germline, CDR1 is SNHLY and CDR2 FYNNEI. The CDR3 is made up of 20 amino acids. The CDR3 here is CASSEEGLAGVGPSTDTQYF. CDR3 DNA sequence: TGTGCCAGCAGTGAAGAGGGACTAGCGGGAGTGGGGCCTAGCACAGATACGCAGTATTTT.

This clonotype was seen a handful of times. The gene calls are TRBV20-1 and TRBJ2-1, with a tentative D call TRBD2 (5 bases). CDR3 length: 14 residues. CDR1 is DFQATT, CDR2 SNEGSKA, per germline (reference sequence). Trimming pared 6 bases from V and 3 bases from J, leaving 15 bases between. CDR3 DNA sequence: TGCAGTGCCATCTGGCACGGGGACTACAATGAGCAGTTCTTC. Its protein product is CSAIWHGDYNEQFF.

This chain links TRBV5-1 with TRBJ2-5, with D maybe TRBD1 (5 bases). Germline CDR1 SGHRS, CDR2 YFSETQ. The V gene lost 4 bases and the J gene lost 11 bases, with 21 bases spanning the gap. This CDR3 is 14 amino acids long. Here the CDR3 reads CASSARAGWNEQYF. In DNA form, the CDR3 reads TGCGCCAGCAGCGCCCGGGCAGGGTGGAATGAGCAGTACTTC.

This clonotype has just one count. V usage is TRBV7-3 and J usage is TRBJ2-3; 10 bases line up with TRBD2. The CDR3 extends over 16 amino acids. Per the germline V gene, CDR1 is SGHTA and CDR2 is FQGTGA. V gave up 5 bases and J gave up 4 bases; unmatched junction bases: 9. In nucleotides, the CDR3 is TGTGCCAGCAGCCTCACCACGACTAGCGGGCCAGATACGCAGTATTTT. Protein: CASSLTTTSGPDTQYF.

The rearrangement joins TRBV29-1 to TRBJ2-3, with a possible D match to TRBD2 (6 bases). CDR1 SQVTM and CDR2 ANQGSEA come from the germline V gene. This CDR3 is 12 amino acids long. V dropped 5 bases and J dropped 6 bases, with 12 bases sitting between them. This chain's CDR3 is CSVLGGHDTQYF. Written as DNA, the CDR3 is TGCAGCGTTCTTGGAGGGCACGATACGCAGTATTTT.

The chain employs TRBV6-5 and TRBJ2-7; 11 bases fit TRBD2. V lost 6 bases, J lost 2 bases, and 3 bases stayed unmatched. Germline CDR1 is MNHEY and CDR2 is SVGAGI. This CDR3 is built from 14 residues. CDR3 DNA: TGTGCCAGCAGCCGACTAGCGGGGCCCTACGAGCAGTACTTC. It codes for CASSRLAGPYEQYF.

This clonotype came up a few times. A much bigger clone sits one base away, suggesting this may be a read error. This sequence joins TRBV6-5 and TRBJ2-1; the D gene is possibly TRBD2 (6 bases). CDR1 is MNHEY and CDR2 is SVGAGI in the germline V gene. V gave up 2 bases and J gave up 6 bases, with 14 bases separating them. CDR3 length: 15 amino acids. Written as DNA, the CDR3 is TGTGCCAGCAGTTACGGTCGGGGAGGTGGCAATGAGCAGTTCTTC. Translated, it gives CASSYGRGGGNEQFF.

The J gene is TRBJ2-1, the V gene TRBV6-2 or TRBV6-3; TRBD2 aligns across 7 bases. Losses at the gene ends were 5 bases for V and 7 bases for J; bases not matched to a gene: 11. Germline CDR1 MNHEY, CDR2 SVGEGT. The CDR3 is 15 residues long. Here the CDR3 reads CASSRGDYQRNEQFF. The DNA of the CDR3 is TGTGCCAGCAGTCGAGGGGACTACCAAAGAAATGAGCAGTTCTTC.

This clonotype occurred a few times. V usage is TRBV6-5 and J usage is TRBJ2-1; D remains ambiguous. The J call is uncertain, as TRBJ2-7 better fits the DNA end. Per germline, CDR1 MNHEY and CDR2 SVGAGI. The CDR3 sequence is 11 residues long. The CDR3 protein is CATRRYNEQYF. The CDR3 DNA is TGTGCCACCCGAAGATACAATGAGCAGTACTTC.

The gene calls are TRBV2 and TRBJ2-3; TRBD1 agrees at 7 bases. CDR1 is SNHLY and CDR2 is FYNNEI in the germline V gene. V lost 2 bases and J lost 2; bases outside the gene matches: 10. The CDR3 runs to 17 residues. DNA for the CDR3: TGTGCCAGCAGTGAACGTGAGGGACAGCCGATCACAGATACGCAGTATTTT. It codes for CASSEREGQPITDTQYF.

The chain joins TRBV2 to TRBJ2-7; 9 bases line up with TRBD1. The trim removed 4 bases at V and 5 bases at J, leaving 6 bases unmatched. CDR3 length equals 14 residues. Germline CDR1 and CDR2: SNHLY and FYNNEI. The CDR3 is CASSVDRGVDEQYF. The CDR3 DNA reads TGTGCCAGCAGTGTGGACAGGGGAGTCGACGAGCAGTACTTC. Full variable domain (rest looked up from reference TRBV2 and TRBJ2-7): EPEVTQTPSHQVTQMGQEVILRCVPISNHLYFYWYRQILGQKVEFLVSFYNNEISEKSEIFDDQFSVERPDGSNFTLKIRSTKLEDSAMYFCASSVDRGVDEQYFGPGTRLTVT.

This clonotype was seen a few times. This sequence joins TRBV7-3 and TRBJ2-5; 11 bases map to TRBD2. V shed 1 base, J shed 3 bases, and the junction held 7 bases outside the gene matches. CDR3 length equals 17 residues. Per germline, CDR1 SGHTA and CDR2 FQGTGA. The CDR3, as DNA: TGTGCCAGCAGCTTAAGGGTAGCGGGAGGGCCGGAAGAGACCCAGTACTTC. This codes for CASSLRVAGGPEETQYF.

The V call is TRBV5-1, the J call TRBJ1-5, with TRBD1 identical over 8 bases. From germline, CDR1 is SGHRS and CDR2 YFSETQ. The V gene end was trimmed by 9 bases and the J gene end by 13 bases; junction bases not matched to a gene: 12. The CDR3 has 12 residues. CDR3 sequence reads: CATALQGAKQHF. The CDR3 bases are TGCGCCACCGCACTTCAGGGGGCTAAGCAGCATTTT.

This clonotype was counted a few times. This chain uses TRBV4-2 with TRBJ2-7; D gene unclear. The CDR3 spans 15 residues. The V gene lost 0 bases and the J gene lost 1 base, with 10 bases spanning the gap. CDR1 is LGHNA and CDR2 is YNFKEQ in the germline V gene. CDR3 sequence: CASSQDQSPSYEQYF. CDR3 nucleotides: TGTGCCAGCAGCCAAGATCAGAGTCCGTCCTACGAGCAGTACTTC.

V is TRBV30 and J is TRBJ2-5, with 8 bases identical to TRBD2. The J call may not be correct, given that the DNA end is closer to TRBJ2-7. This CDR3 has 15 amino acids. CDR1 is GTSNPN and CDR2 is SVGIG in the germline V gene (reference sequence). In nucleotides, the CDR3 is TGTGCCTGGAGTGTACGGGGGGGCCAACCTTACGAGCAGTACTTC. Protein product: CAWSVRGGQPYEQYF.

The V gene is TRBV4-3, the J gene TRBJ2-5; D is uncertain. Trimming cost V 0 bases and J 4 bases, with 18 bases left between them. Germline V gene lookup returns CDR1 LGHNA and CDR2 YSLEER. The CDR3 contains 17 residues. The CDR3 DNA sequence: TGCGCCAGCAGCCAAGATCCCGCCTCCCGGTGGGGAGAGACCCAGTACTTC. Encoded protein: CASSQDPASRWGETQYF.

The sample holds a few counts of this clonotype. The V gene is TRBV29-1, the J gene TRBJ1-1; a possible D gene is TRBD1 (5 bases). Deletions cut 4 bases from V and 4 bases from J, with 16 bases between. CDR3 length: 14 residues. Germline CDR1 is SQVTM and CDR2 is ANQGSEA. CDR3: CSVARDPQGTEAFF. The CDR3 bases are TGCAGCGTTGCTCGGGACCCCCAAGGCACTGAAGCTTTCTTT.

The gene calls are TRBV10-2 and TRBJ2-5, with TRBD1 matching 12 bases. Germline V gene data show CDR1 as WSHSY and CDR2 as SAAADI. CDR3 length: 16 amino acids. The J segment lost 4 bases and the V segment lost 2 bases, leaving 5 bases of the junction unmatched. In DNA form, the CDR3 reads TGCGCCAGCAGTGAGCCGGGACAGGGGGCAGGAGAGACCCAGTACTTC. Protein: CASSEPGQGAGETQYF.

The chain has TRBV20-1 and TRBJ2-2, with 7 bases fitting TRBD2. There are 15 residues in the CDR3. Germline V lookup: CDR1 DFQATT, CDR2 SNEGSKA (reference sequence). After removal of 2 bases from V and 4 bases from J, the junction contained 7 bases not matched to a gene. The CDR3 here is CSARSGLVGTGELFF. CDR3 DNA sequence: TGCAGTGCTAGATCCGGACTAGTCGGCACCGGGGAGCTGTTTTTT.

The J gene is TRBJ2-1, the V gene TRBV7-9, with 11 bases that match TRBD2. Trimming took 5 bases from V and 5 from J; bases not matched to a gene: 11. CDR1 is SEHNR, CDR2 FQNEAQ, per germline (reference sequence). The CDR3 length is 17 residues. This CDR3 is CASSPGVAGGEDNEQFF. The CDR3, as DNA: TGTGCCAGCAGCCCAGGGGTAGCGGGAGGGGAAGACAATGAGCAGTTCTTC. The full variable domain, its missing parts supplied by reference TRBV7-9 and TRBJ2-1, is DTGVSQNPRHKITKRGQNVTFRCDPISEHNRLYWYRQTLGQGPEFLTYFQNEAQLEKSRLLSDRFSAERPKGSFSTLEIQRTEQGDSAMYLCASSPGVAGGEDNEQFFGPGTRLTVL.